A single T cell receptor beta chain is shown here with its context. The CDR3 is 13 amino acids. Germline-derived CDR1 and CDR2 are SNHLY and FYNNEI. Germline trimming cut 6 bases from V and 0 bases from J; bases unmatched to any gene: 1. The data are from a study of cytomegalovirus exposure and HLA in healthy donors. Use of 60 Vbeta and 13 Jbeta primers characterized the PCR. The method was immunoSEQ multiplex PCR; TCRdb's version includes in-frame clones alone and lacks a portion of them. The sample records just over 150,000 clones, around 82% being singletons. The rearrangement uses TRBV2 and TRBJ2-7; 8 nucleotides line up with TRBD1. The TCR was taken from a woman between 45 and 65 years old in good health and CMV-seropositive. The specimen was PBMCs. The DNA of the CDR3 is TGTGCCAGCAGGGACAGGGCCTCCTACGAGCAGTACTTC. This translates into CASRDRASYEQYF. Full variable domain (remainder filled in from reference TRBV2 and TRBJ2-7): EPEVTQTPSHQVTQMGQEVILRCVPISNHLYFYWYRQILGQKVEFLVSFYNNEISEKSEIFDDQFSVERPDGSNFTLKIRSTKLEDSAMYFCASRDRASYEQYFGPGTRLTVT.